The 24 T cell receptor beta chains below were found in one sample sequenced in a study of shared clonotypes between healthy human individuals. TCRdb keeps only in-frame clones here, not all; method: immunoSEQ multiplex PCR. The sample consists of approximately 1,500,000 clones, roughly 97% of them appearing once. The specimen sequenced was naive CD4+ T cells sorted from blood. Subset described: CD45RA+ positively selected. The receptor source for this set is a man in his thirties or forties in good health.

J is TRBJ2-2 and V is TRBV11-2; 7 bases map to TRBD1. The CDR3 spans 15 residues. Trimming took 5 bases from V and 6 from J; bases not matched to a gene: 9. Germline V gene data show CDR1 as SGHAT and CDR2 as FQNNGV. The CDR3 protein is CASSPGQTPAGELFF. CDR3 DNA sequence: TGTGCCAGCAGCCCGGGACAGACCCCCGCCGGGGAGCTGTTTTTT.

This chain connects TRBV28 to TRBJ1-2; D not resolved. V gave up 8 bases and J gave up 6 bases, with 22 bases separating them. Germline assignment: CDR1 MDHEN and CDR2 SYDVKM. The CDR3 length is 15 residues. The CDR3 loop reads CASLNRDRASDGYTF. In nucleotides, the CDR3 is TGTGCCAGCCTCAACCGGGATCGGGCGTCGGATGGCTACACCTTC.

V usage is TRBV19 and J usage is TRBJ2-3; 7 positions match TRBD2. CDR1 and CDR2 from the germline V gene are LNHDA and SQIVND (reference sequence). V was pared by 5 bases and J by 4 bases, with 9 bases of the junction left unmatched. The CDR3 runs 15 residues. This chain's CDR3 is CASSSARGGADTQYF. The CDR3 DNA follows: TGTGCCAGTAGTTCGGCGCGGGGAGGGGCAGATACGCAGTATTTT.

The V call is TRBV19, the J call TRBJ2-7, with TRBD1 as a possible D gene (6 bases). The germline gives CDR1 LNHDA, CDR2 SQIVND (reference sequence). This CDR3 region has 15 residues. Trimming took off 1 base at V and 4 bases at J, with 14 bases between the two ends. The CDR3 nucleotides are TGTGCCAGTAGTATAGGGGGCAGGGGATCTTACGAGCAGTACTTC. Translating gives CASSIGGRGSYEQYF.

The CDR3 reads CASSGGRGTFTDTQYF. For the CDR3, the DNA is TGTGCCAGCAGTGGGGGCAGGGGAACCTTCACAGATACGCAGTATTTT. V is TRBV2 and J is TRBJ2-3; possible D gene TRBD1, 6 bases. V was cut by 4 bases and J by 2 bases, with 16 bases left in between. The CDR3 length is 16 residues. CDR1 is SNHLY, CDR2 FYNNEI, per germline.

The count of this clone is one. The chain employs TRBV5-8 and TRBJ2-7; D remains unclear. V shed 7 bases and J shed 7 bases, with 9 bases lying between them. Looked up from germline, CDR1 is SGHTS and CDR2 is YDEGEE. The CDR3 has 10 residues. CDR3 region: CASSRWEQYF. CDR3 nucleotides: TGTGCCAGCTCCCGATGGGAGCAGTACTTC.

The chain links TRBV10-2 to TRBJ1-5, with TRBD1 matching 10 bases. Germline V CDR1 and CDR2: WSHSY, SAAADI. This CDR3 spans 15 amino acids. The V gene end was trimmed by 4 bases and the J gene end by 5 bases; junction bases not matched to a gene: 5. CDR3 in DNA: TGCGCCAGCAGTGTTTTGGACAGGGGGGATCAGCCCCAGCATTTT. Amino acid sequence: CASSVLDRGDQPQHF.

The chain is built from TRBV29-1 and TRBJ2-7; D gene uncertain. CDR1 is SQVTM, CDR2 ANQGSEA, per germline. This CDR3 is 14 amino acids long. Trimming took off 6 bases at V and 0 bases at J, with 15 bases between the two ends. The CDR3 bases are TGCAGCGTAGCACTGTCGGCTAGCTCCTACGAGCAGTACTTC. This sequence encodes CSVALSASSYEQYF.

The genes are TRBV4-1 and TRBJ2-2; TRBD2 matches at 9 bases. This CDR3 region has 16 residues. J gave up 1 base and V 3 bases, and 3 bases lay outside the gene matches. CDR1 and CDR2 (germline): MGHRA, YSYEKL. The CDR3 region has the DNA TGCGCCAGCAGCCACGCGACTAGCGGGAACACCGGGGAGCTGTTTTTT. Translation: CASSHATSGNTGELFF.

This chain joins TRBV5-1 and TRBJ2-7, with D possibly called TRBD1 or TRBD2 (5 bases each). The CDR3 is 17 residues long. V was trimmed by 4 bases and J by 5 bases, leaving 25 bases between them. Germline assignment: CDR1 SGHRS and CDR2 YFSETQ. The CDR3 here is CASSASSGVGRAHEQYF. CDR3 bases: TGCGCCAGCAGCGCCTCGTCCGGGGTTGGCAGGGCTCACGAGCAGTACTTC.

The chain links TRBV5-4 to TRBJ2-1; maybe TRBD2 (6 bases). Germline V CDR1 and CDR2: SGHNT, YYREEE (reference sequence). Trimming left V 2 bases short and J 4 bases short, with 10 bases between. The CDR3 extends over 14 amino acids. CDR3 region: CASSFGRQYNEQFF. The DNA of the CDR3 is TGTGCCAGCAGCTTCGGGAGACAGTACAATGAGCAGTTCTTC.

The rearrangement joins TRBV5-1 to TRBJ1-1, with TRBD1 matching over 8 bases. The germline CDR1 and CDR2 sequences are SGHRS and YFSETQ. V trimming: 4 bases; J trimming: 6 bases; junction bases outside the gene matches: 11. The CDR3 contains 15 residues. CDR3 bases: TGCGCCAGCAGCCCTTATGACAGGGGTGATCCTGAAGCTTTCTTT. It specifies CASSPYDRGDPEAFF.

The chain recombines TRBV4-3 with TRBJ2-3, with D perhaps TRBD2 (5 bases). The CDR3 runs 15 residues. CDR1 is LGHNA, CDR2 YSLEER, per germline. V was pared by 7 bases and J by 5 bases, with 19 bases between. The CDR3 sequence: CASILVGLAVDTQYF. In DNA form, the CDR3 reads TGCGCCAGCATTCTGGTAGGGCTAGCAGTAGATACGCAGTATTTT.

This clone was detected once. This sequence joins TRBV4-3 and TRBJ1-1; D is possibly TRBD1 (5 bases). The V end lost 1 base, the J end lost 8 bases, and 8 bases lay between the germline ends. The CDR3 totals 12 residues. Per the germline V gene, CDR1 is LGHNA and CDR2 is YSLEER. CDR3 DNA sequence: TGCGCCAGCAGCCAAGTTGGGGGGGAAGCTTTCTTT. This gives the protein CASSQVGGEAFF.

V usage is TRBV27 and J usage is TRBJ2-1, with 10 bases that match TRBD2. This CDR3 contains 19 residues. V shed 4 bases, J shed 2 bases, and the junction held 14 bases outside the gene matches. Germline CDR1 is MNHEY and CDR2 is SMNVEV (reference sequence). Here the CDR3 reads CASSSPISALAGAYNEQFF. The CDR3 coding sequence is TGTGCCAGCAGTTCCCCGATATCGGCGCTAGCGGGAGCCTACAATGAGCAGTTCTTC.

This chain joins TRBV7-3 and TRBJ1-3; 7 bases fit TRBD1. CDR3 length equals 16 residues. Germline CDR1 reads SGHTA; CDR2 reads FQGTGA. Germline trimming cut 5 bases from V and 0 bases from J; bases unmatched to any gene: 7. CDR3: CASSLQGPLSGNTIYF. CDR3 coding DNA: TGTGCCAGCAGCCTACAGGGGCCACTCTCTGGAAACACCATATATTTT.

The chain combines TRBV6-5 with TRBJ2-5; a possible D gene is TRBD1 (6 bases). CDR3 length equals 12 residues. Germline CDR1 reads MNHEY; CDR2 reads SVGAGI. Trimming pared 6 bases from V and 7 bases from J, leaving 12 bases between. The DNA of the CDR3 is TGTGCCAGCAGCCAGAGAGGGGGGACCCAGTACTTC. Translating it yields CASSQRGGTQYF.

The V call is TRBV18, the J call TRBJ1-6, with 11 bases identical to TRBD1. CDR3 length: 15 residues. Germline values: CDR1 KGHSH, CDR2 LQKENI. The V gene end was trimmed by 2 bases and the J gene end by 7 bases; junction bases not matched to a gene: 1. The chain's CDR3 is CASSPWDRGNSPLHF. The CDR3 DNA sequence: TGTGCCAGCTCACCATGGGACAGGGGGAATTCACCCCTCCACTTT.

Here the CDR3 reads CASRDELATLSETQYF. Written as DNA, the CDR3 is TGTGCCAGCAGAGATGAGCTAGCTACACTCTCTGAGACCCAGTACTTC. The V gene is TRBV21-1, the J gene TRBJ2-5; the table names TRBD2, a call not compared with the DNA. TRBV21-1 is termed a pseudogene. The CDR3 extends over 16 amino acids.

The chain joins TRBV27 to TRBJ2-5, with D possibly matching TRBD2 (6 bases). Germline-derived CDR1 and CDR2 are MNHEY and SMNVEV (reference sequence). V lost 3 bases to trimming and J lost 2 bases, with 10 bases between them. The CDR3 spans 14 residues. CDR3 amino acids: CASSFLARQETQYF. In DNA, the CDR3 is TGTGCCAGCAGTTTTCTAGCGCGACAAGAGACCCAGTACTTC.

The V call is TRBV27, the J call TRBJ2-7; 7 nucleotides agree with TRBD1. Germline CDR1 and CDR2: MNHEY and SMNVEV (reference sequence). The CDR3 is 14 residues long. J was trimmed by 2 bases and V by 2 bases; bases with no gene match: 3. The CDR3 region has the DNA TGTGCCAGCAGTTTAGGACAGGATCCCTACGAGCAGTACTTC. This sequence encodes CASSLGQDPYEQYF.

The gene calls are TRBV5-1 and TRBJ1-1, with TRBD1 as a possible D gene (6 bases). Trimming removed 0 bases at V and 5 bases at J, with 17 bases between. Germline loops: CDR1 SGHRS, CDR2 YFSETQ. The CDR3 covers 16 residues. CDR3 DNA sequence: TGCGCCAGCAGCTTGGAAGGTTACAGGGATCATACTGAAGCTTTCTTT. It codes for CASSLEGYRDHTEAFF.

This rearrangement joins TRBV5-1 to TRBJ1-2; TRBD1 aligns across 7 bases. The CDR3 has 15 amino acids. V gave up 3 bases and J gave up 2 bases; unmatched junction bases: 7. Looked up from germline, CDR1 is SGHRS and CDR2 is YFSETQ. The CDR3 coding sequence is TGCGCCAGCAGCTCAGGGGGTGTAGGAAACTATGGCTACACCTTC. This codes for CASSSGGVGNYGYTF.

The V and J genes are TRBV7-3 and TRBJ2-1; D is possibly TRBD1 or TRBD2 (6 bases each). The ends were cut back, 5 bases at V and 6 bases at J, with 20 bases in the middle. The CDR3 contains 16 residues. CDR1 and CDR2 (germline): SGHTA, FQGTGA. The DNA of the CDR3 is TGTGCCAGCAGCCTCCTGGGGGGCATTTGGGCCAATGAGCAGTTCTTC. As protein: CASSLLGGIWANEQFF. Full variable domain (missing parts from reference TRBV7-3 and TRBJ2-1): GAGVSQTPSNKVTEKGKYVELRCDPISGHTALYWYRQSLGQGPEFLIYFQGTGAADDSGLPNDRFFAVRPEGSVSTLKIQRTERGDSAVYLCASSLLGGIWANEQFFGPGTRLTVL.